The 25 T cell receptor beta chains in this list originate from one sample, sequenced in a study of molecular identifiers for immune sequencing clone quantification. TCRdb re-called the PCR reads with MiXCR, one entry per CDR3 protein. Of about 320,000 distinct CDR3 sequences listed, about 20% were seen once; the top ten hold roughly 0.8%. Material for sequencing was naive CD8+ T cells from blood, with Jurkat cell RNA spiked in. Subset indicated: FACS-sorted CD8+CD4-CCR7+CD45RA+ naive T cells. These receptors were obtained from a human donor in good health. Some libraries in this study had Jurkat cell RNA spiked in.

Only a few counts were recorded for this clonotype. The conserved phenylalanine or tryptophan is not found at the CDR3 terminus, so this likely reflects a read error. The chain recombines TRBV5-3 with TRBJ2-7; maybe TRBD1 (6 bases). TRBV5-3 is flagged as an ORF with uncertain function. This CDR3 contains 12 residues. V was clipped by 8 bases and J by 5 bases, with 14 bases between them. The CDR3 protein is CASSLGQHEQYS. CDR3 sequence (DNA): TGTGCCAGCAGCCTCGGACAGCACGAGCAGTACTCC.

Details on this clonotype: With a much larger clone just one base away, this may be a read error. The CDR3 DNA reads TGCAGCGCTGAAGATGAAGTGACAGGATGGGAAGAAAAACTGTTTTTT. Translated: CSAEDEVTGWEEKLFF. The J gene is TRBJ1-4, the V gene TRBV29-1; perhaps TRBD1 as D (6 bases). This CDR3 spans 16 amino acids. The germline V gene encodes CDR1 SQVTM and CDR2 ANQGSEA.

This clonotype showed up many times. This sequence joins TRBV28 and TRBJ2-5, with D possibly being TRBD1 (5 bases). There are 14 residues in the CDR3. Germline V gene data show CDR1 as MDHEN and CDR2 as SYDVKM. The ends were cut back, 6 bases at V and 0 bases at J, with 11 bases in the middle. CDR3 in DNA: TGTGCCAGCAGCGCCGACAGCCACCAAGAGACCCAGTACTTC. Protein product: CASSADSHQETQYF.

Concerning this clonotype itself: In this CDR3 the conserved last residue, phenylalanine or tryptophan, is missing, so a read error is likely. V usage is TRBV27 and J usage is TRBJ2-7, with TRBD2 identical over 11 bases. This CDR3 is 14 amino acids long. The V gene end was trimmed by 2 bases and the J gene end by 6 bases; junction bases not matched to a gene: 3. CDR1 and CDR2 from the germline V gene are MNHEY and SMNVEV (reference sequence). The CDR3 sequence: CASSLIAGGREQYL. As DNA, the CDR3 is TGTGCCAGCAGTTTAATAGCGGGGGGGCGCGAGCAGTACCTC.

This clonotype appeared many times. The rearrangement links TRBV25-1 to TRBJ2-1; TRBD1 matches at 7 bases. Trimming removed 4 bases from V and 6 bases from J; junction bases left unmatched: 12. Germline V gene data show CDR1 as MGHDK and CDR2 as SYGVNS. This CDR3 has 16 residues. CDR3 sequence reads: CASSVTGSQLFNEQFF. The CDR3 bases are TGTGCCAGCAGTGTGACAGGGAGTCAATTATTCAATGAGCAGTTCTTC.

The CDR3: CAWSVLGGGIRETQYF. CDR3 nucleotide sequence: TGTGCCTGGAGTGTACTTGGCGGGGGAATTCGAGAGACCCAGTACTTC. The chain combines TRBV30 with TRBJ2-5, with 7 bases aligning to TRBD2. The CDR3 loop spans 16 amino acids. J lost 4 bases, V lost 0 bases, and 11 bases had no gene match. The germline gives CDR1 GTSNPN, CDR2 SVGIG (reference sequence).

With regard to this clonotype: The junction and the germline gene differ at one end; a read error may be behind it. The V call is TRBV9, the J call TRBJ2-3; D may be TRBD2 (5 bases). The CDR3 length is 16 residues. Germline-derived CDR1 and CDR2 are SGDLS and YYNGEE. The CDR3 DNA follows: TGTGCCCGCAGCGTAGCTACGGAGGCTAACACAGATACGCAGTATTTT. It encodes CARSVATEANTDTQYF. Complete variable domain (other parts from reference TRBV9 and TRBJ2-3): DSGVTQTPKHLITATGQRVTLRCSPRSGDLSVYWYQQSLDQGLQFLIQYYNGEERAKGNILERFSAQQFPDLHSELNLSSLELGDSALYFCARSVATEANTDTQYFGPGTRLTVL.

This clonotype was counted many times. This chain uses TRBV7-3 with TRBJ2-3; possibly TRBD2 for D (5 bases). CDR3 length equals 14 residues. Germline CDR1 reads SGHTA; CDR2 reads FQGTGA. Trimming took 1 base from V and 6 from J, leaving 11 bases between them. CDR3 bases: TGTGCCAGCAGCTTAAGTGGGAGTGGGGATACGCAGTATTTT. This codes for CASSLSGSGDTQYF.

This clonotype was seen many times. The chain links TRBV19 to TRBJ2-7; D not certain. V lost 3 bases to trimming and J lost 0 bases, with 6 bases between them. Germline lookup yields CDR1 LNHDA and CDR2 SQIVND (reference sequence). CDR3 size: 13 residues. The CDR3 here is CASSISPSYEQYF. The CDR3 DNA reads TGTGCCAGTAGTATTTCACCCTCCTACGAGCAGTACTTC.

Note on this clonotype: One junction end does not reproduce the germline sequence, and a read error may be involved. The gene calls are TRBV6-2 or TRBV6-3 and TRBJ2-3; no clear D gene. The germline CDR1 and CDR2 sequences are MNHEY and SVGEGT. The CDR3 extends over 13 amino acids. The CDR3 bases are TGTGCCAGCACCATAGGACCCGCAGATATGCAGTATTTT. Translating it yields CASTIGPADMQYF.

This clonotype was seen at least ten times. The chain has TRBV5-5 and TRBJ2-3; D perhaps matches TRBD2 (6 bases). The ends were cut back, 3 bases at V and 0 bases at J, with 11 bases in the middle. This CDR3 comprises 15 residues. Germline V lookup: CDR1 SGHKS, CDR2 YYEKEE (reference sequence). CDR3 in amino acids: CASSWGLQSTDTQYF. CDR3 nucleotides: TGTGCCAGCAGCTGGGGACTCCAGAGCACAGATACGCAGTATTTT.

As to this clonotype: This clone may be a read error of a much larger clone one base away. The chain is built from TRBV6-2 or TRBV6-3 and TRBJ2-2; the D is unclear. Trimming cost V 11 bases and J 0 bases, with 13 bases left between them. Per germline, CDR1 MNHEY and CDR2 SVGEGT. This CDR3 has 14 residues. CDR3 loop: CARRSRANTGELFF. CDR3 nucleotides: TGTGCCCGTCGCAGCCGAGCGAACACCGGGGAGCTGTTTTTT.

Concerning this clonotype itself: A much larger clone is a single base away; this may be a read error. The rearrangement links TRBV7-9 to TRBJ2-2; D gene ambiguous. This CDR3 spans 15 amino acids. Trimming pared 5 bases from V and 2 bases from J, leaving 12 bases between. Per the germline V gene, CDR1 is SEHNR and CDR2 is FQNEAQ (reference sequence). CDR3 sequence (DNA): TGTGCCAGCAGCCACAGTACGGATAACACCGGGGAGCTGTTTTTT. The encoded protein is CASSHSTDNTGELFF.

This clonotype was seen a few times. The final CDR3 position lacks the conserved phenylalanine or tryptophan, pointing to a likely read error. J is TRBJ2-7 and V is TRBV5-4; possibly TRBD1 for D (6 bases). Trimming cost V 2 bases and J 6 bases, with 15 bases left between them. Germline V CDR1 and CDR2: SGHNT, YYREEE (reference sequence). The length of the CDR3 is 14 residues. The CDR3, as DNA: TGTGCCAGCAGCTTTAGCAGGGGTAGCTGCGAGCAGTACTCC. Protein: CASSFSRGSCEQYS.

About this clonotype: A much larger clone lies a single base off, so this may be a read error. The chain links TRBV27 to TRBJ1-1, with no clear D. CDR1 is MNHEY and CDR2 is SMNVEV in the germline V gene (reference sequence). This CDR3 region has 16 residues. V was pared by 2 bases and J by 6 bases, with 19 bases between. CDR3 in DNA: TGTGCCAGCAGTTTAGGGCGGGCCCCCGGGTACTCTGAAGCTTTCTTT. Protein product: CASSLGRAPGYSEAFF.

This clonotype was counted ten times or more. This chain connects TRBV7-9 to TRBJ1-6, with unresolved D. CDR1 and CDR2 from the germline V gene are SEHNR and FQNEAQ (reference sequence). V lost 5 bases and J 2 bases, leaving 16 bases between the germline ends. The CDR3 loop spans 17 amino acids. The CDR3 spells CASSPPHAGAYNSPLHF. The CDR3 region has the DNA TGTGCCAGCAGCCCCCCGCACGCCGGAGCCTATAATTCACCCCTCCACTTT.

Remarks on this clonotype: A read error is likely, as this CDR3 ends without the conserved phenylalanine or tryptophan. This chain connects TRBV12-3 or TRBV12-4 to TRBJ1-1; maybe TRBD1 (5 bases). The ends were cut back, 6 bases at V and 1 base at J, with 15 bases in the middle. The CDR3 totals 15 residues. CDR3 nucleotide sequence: TGTGCCAGCAGCCGCCCGCCGGGGCAGAACACTGAAGCTTTCCTT. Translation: CASSRPPGQNTEAFL.

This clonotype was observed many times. In nucleotides, the CDR3 is TGTGCCAGCACCCTCACAGATACGCAGTATTTT. It specifies CASTLTDTQYF. This rearrangement joins TRBV12-3 or TRBV12-4 to TRBJ2-3; D gene unclear. The CDR3 spans 11 residues. Trimming pared 7 bases from V and 2 bases from J, leaving 4 bases between.

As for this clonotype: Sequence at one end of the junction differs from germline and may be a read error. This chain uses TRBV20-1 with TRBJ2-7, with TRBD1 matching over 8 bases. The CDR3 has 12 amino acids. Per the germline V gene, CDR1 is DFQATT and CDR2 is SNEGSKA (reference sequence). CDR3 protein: CSASAGGYERYF. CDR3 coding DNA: TGCAGTGCTAGTGCAGGGGGCTACGAGCGGTACTTC.

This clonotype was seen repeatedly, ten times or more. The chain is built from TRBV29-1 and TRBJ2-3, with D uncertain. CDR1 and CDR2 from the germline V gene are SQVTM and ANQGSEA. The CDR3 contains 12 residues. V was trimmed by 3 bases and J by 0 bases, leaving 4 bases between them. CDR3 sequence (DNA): TGCAGCGTTGATGATAGCACAGATACGCAGTATTTT. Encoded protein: CSVDDSTDTQYF.

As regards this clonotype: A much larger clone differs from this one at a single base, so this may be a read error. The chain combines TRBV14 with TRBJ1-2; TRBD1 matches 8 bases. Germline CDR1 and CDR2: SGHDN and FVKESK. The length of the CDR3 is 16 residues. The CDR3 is CASSPLTGDLNHGYTF. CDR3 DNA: TGTGCCAGCAGCCCATTGACAGGGGATCTTAACCATGGCTACACCTTC.

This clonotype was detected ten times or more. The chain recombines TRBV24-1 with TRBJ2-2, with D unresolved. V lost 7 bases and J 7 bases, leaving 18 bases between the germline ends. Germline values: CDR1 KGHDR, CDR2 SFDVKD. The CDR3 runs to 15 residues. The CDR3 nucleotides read TGTGCCACCAGCTCTGGACGGGTAACAAGCGGGGAGCTGTTTTTT. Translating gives CATSSGRVTSGELFF.

The CDR3 DNA sequence: TGTGCCAGCAGTCCCCCGGGAGGGAGGCCATACCAAGAGACCCAGTACTTC. It yields the protein CASSPPGGRPYQETQYF. The V call is TRBV25-1, the J call TRBJ2-5, with 8 bases that match TRBD2. Trimming took 5 bases from V and 0 from J; bases not matched to a gene: 11. Germline CDR1 MGHDK, CDR2 SYGVNS. The CDR3 spans 17 residues.

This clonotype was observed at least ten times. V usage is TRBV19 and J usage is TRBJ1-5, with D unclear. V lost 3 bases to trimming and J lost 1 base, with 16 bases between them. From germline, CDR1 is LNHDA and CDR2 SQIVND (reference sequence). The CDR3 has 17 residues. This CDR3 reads CASSISPIRKSNQPQHF. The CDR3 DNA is TGTGCCAGTAGTATTTCCCCCATCAGGAAGAGCAATCAGCCCCAGCATTTT.

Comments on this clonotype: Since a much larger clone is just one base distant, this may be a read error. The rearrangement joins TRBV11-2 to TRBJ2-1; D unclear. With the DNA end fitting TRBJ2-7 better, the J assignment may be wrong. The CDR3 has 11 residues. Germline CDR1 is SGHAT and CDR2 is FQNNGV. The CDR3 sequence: CASSLLLEQYF. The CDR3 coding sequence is TGTGCCAGCAGCTTACTTCTTGAGCAGTACTTC.